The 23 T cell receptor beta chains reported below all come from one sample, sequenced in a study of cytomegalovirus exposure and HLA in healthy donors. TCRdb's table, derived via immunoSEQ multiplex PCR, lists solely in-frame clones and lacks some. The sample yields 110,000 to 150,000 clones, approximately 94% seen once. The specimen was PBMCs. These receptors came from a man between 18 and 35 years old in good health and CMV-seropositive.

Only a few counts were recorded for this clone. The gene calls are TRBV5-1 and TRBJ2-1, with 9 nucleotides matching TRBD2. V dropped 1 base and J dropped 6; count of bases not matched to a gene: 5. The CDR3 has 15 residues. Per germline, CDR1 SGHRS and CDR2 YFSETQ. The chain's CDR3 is CASSLLASGTNEQFF. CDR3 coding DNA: TGCGCCAGCAGCTTGTTGGCTAGCGGGACCAATGAGCAGTTCTTC.

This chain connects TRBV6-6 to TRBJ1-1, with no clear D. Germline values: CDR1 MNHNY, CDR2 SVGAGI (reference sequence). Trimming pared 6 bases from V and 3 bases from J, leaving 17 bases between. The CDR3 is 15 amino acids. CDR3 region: CASRSWAGRDTEAFF. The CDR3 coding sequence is TGTGCCAGCAGAAGTTGGGCCGGGCGGGACACTGAAGCTTTCTTT.

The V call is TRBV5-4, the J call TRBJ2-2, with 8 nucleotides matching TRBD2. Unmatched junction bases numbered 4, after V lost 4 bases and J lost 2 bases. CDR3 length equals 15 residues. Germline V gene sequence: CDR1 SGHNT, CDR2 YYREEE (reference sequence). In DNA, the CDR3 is TGTGCCAGCAGCCCGGGAGGGATAAACACCGGGGAGCTGTTTTTT. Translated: CASSPGGINTGELFF.

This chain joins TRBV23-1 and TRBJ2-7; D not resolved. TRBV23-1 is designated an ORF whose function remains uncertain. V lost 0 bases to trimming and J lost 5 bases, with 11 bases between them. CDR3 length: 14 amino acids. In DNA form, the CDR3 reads TGCGCCAGCAGTCAATCCCACTGGTTCGACGAGCAGTACTTC. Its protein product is CASSQSHWFDEQYF.

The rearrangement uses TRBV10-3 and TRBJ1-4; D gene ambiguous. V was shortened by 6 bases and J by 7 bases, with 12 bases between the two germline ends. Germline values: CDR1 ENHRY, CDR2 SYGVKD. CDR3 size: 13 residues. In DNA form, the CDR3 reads TGTGCCATCAGGGAGGAGGGTGGTGAAAAACTGTTTTTT. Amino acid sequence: CAIREEGGEKLFF.

DNA of the CDR3: TGTGCCAGCAGCCGGCAGGTCACCGGGGAGCTGTTTTTT. It codes for CASSRQVTGELFF. The V gene is TRBV4-2, the J gene TRBJ2-2; D call uncertain. V lost 4 bases and J lost 4, with 7 bases in between. The germline V gene encodes CDR1 LGHNA and CDR2 YNFKEQ. The CDR3 runs to 13 residues.

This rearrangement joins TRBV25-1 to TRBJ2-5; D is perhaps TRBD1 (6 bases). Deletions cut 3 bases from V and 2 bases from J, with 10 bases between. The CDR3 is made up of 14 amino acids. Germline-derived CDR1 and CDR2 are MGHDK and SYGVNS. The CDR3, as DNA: TGTGCCAGCAGTGAGAGGGGACATCAAGAGACCCAGTACTTC. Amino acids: CASSERGHQETQYF.

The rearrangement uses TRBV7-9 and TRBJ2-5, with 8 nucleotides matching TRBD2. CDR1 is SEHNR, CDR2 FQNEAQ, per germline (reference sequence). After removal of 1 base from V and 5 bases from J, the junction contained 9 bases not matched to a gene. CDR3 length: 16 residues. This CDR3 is CASSLGAGGLTETQYF. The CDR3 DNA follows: TGTGCCAGCAGCTTAGGCGCGGGAGGTTTAACGGAGACCCAGTACTTC.

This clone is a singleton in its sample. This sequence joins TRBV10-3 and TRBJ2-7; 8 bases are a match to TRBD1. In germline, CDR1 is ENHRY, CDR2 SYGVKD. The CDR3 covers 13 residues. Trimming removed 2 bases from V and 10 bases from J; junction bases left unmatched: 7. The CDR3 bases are TGTGCCATCAGTGAGCAATGGGACAGGCCTCAGTACTTC. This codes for CAISEQWDRPQYF.

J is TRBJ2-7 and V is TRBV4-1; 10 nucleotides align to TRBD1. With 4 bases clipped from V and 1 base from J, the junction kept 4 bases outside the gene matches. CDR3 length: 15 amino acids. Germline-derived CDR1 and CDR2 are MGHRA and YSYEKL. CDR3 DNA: TGCGCCAGCAGCCCCGGGACAGGGGCTTCCTACGAGCAGTACTTC. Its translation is CASSPGTGASYEQYF.

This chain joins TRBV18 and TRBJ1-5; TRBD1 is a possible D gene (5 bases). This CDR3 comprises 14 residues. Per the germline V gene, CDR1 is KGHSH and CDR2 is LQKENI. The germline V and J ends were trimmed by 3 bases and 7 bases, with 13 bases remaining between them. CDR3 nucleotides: TGTGCCAGCTCACCGGGTCCCGGGGGGCAGCCCCAGCATTTT. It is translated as CASSPGPGGQPQHF.

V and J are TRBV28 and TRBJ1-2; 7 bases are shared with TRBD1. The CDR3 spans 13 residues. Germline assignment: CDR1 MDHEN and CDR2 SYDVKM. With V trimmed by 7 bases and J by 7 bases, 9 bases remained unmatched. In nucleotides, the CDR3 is TGTGCCAGCAATCCGACAGGGCCAGGTGGCTACACCTTC. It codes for CASNPTGPGGYTF.

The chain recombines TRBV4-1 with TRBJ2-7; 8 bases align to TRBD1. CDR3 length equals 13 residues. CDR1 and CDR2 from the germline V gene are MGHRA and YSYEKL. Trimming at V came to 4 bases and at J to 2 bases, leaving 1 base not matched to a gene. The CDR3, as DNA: TGCGCCAGCAGCCCACAGGGGGCCTACGAGCAGTACTTC. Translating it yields CASSPQGAYEQYF.

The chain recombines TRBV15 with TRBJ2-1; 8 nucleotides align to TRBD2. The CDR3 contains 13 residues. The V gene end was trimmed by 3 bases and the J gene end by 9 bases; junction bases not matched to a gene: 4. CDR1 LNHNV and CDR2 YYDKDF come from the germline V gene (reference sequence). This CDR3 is CATSRGTSSEQFF. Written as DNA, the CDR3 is TGTGCCACCAGCAGGGGGACTAGTTCTGAGCAGTTCTTC.

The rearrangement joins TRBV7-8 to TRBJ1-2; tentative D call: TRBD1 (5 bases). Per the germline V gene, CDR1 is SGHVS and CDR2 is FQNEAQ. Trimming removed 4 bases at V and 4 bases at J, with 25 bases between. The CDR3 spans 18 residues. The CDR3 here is CASSSQSDSGVGGYGYTF. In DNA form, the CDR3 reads TGTGCCAGCAGCTCGCAATCTGACAGTGGGGTGGGGGGCTATGGCTACACCTTC.

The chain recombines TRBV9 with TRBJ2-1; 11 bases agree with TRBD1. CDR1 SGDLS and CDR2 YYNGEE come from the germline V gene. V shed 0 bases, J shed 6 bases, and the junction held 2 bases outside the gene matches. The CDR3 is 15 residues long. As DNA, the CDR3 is TGTGCCAGCAGCGTAGCCGGGACAGGGGGCAATGAGCAGTTCTTC. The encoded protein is CASSVAGTGGNEQFF.

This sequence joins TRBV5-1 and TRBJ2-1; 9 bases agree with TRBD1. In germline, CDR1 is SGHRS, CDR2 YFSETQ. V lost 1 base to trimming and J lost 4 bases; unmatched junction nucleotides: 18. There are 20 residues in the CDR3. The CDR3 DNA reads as TGCGCCAGCAGCTTGACCCCCGGGACAGGGCTGGGGGAGGGATACAATGAGCAGTTCTTC. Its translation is CASSLTPGTGLGEGYNEQFF.

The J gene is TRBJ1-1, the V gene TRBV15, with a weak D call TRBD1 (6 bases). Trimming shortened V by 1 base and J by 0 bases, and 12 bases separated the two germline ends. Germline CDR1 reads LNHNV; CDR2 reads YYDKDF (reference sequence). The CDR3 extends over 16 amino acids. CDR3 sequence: CATSRGREGVNTEAFF. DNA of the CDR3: TGTGCCACCAGCAGAGGGAGGGAGGGGGTGAACACTGAAGCTTTCTTT.

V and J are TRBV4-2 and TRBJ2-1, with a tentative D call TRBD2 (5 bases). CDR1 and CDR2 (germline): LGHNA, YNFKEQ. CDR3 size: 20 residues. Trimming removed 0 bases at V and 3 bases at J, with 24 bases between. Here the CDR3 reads CASSQDPRTEVSHYYNEQFF. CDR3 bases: TGTGCCAGCAGCCAAGATCCAAGGACTGAAGTTTCCCACTACTACAATGAGCAGTTCTTC.

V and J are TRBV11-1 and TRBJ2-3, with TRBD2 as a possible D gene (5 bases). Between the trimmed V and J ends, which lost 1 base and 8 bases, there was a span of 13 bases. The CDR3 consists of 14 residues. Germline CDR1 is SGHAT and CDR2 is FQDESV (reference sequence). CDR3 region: CASSLVGVVGTQYF. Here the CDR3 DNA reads TGTGCCAGCAGCTTAGTGGGAGTGGTGGGTACGCAGTATTTT.

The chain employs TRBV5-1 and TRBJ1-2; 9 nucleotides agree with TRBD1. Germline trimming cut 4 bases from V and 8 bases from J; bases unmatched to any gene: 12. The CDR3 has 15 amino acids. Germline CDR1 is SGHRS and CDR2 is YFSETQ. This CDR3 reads CASSAYRDRDGGYTF. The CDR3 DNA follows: TGCGCCAGCAGCGCGTACCGGGACAGGGATGGCGGCTACACCTTC.

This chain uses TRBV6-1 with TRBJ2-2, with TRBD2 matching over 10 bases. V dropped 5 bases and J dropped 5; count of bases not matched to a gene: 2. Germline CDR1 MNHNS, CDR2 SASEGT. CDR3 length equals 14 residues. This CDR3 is CASSLAGVTGELFF. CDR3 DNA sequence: TGTGCCAGCAGTCTAGCGGGAGTGACCGGGGAGCTGTTTTTT.

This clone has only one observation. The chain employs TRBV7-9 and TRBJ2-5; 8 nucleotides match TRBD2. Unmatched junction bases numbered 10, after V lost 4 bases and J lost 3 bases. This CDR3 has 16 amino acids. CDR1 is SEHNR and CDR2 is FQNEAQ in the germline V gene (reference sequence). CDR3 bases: TGTGCCAGCAGCTCCCCCGGCCGGGAGGGGGAAGAGACCCAGTACTTC. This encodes CASSSPGREGEETQYF.